The present T cell receptor beta chain was sequenced within a study of neurological immune-mediated disorders. Time point of the sample: longitudinal time-point 3. TCRdb reanalysed the 5' RACE reads using MiXCR and keeps one entry per CDR3 protein. The table records 93,000 or so distinct CDR3 sequences, about 10% of them present only once. This clonotype showed up many times. Germline values: CDR1 SGHAT, CDR2 FQDESV (reference sequence). Trimming removed 7 bases from V and 2 bases from J, with 9 bases in between. The CDR3 extends over 12 amino acids. The chain links TRBV11-1 to TRBJ2-7; D not certain. The receptor was derived from a female donor with HTLV-1-associated myelopathy (HAM/TSP). Sequences were obtained from PBMCs. CDR3 in DNA: TGTGCCAGCAAGGGTATTCCCTACGAGCAGTACTTC. This gives the protein CASKGIPYEQYF.